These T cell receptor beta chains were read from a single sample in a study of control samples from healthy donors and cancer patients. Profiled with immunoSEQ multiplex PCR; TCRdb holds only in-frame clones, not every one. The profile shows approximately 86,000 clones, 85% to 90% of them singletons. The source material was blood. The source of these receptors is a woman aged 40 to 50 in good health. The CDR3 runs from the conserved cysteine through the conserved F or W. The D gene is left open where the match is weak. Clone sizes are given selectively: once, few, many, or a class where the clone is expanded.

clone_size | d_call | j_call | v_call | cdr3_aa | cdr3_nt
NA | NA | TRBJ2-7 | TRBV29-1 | CSVLTDYEQYF | TGCAGCGTCCTGACAGACTACGAGCAGTACTTC
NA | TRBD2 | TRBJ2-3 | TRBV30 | CAWGPWVLAGNTQYF | TGTGCCTGGGGCCCCTGGGTACTAGCGGGAAATACGCAGTATTTT
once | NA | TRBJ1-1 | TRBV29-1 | CSAERGLTEAFF | TGCAGCGCCGAAAGGGGTCTTACAGAAGCTTTCTTT
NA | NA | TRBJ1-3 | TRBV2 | CASSVIPAVNTIYF | TGTGCCAGCAGTGTAATCCCCGCGGTAAACACCATATATTTT
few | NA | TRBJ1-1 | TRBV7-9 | CASRRDRTEAFF | TGTGCCAGCAGGCGCGACAGGACTGAAGCTTTCTTT
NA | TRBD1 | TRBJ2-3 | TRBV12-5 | CASGLEFRDRDTQYF | TGTGCTAGTGGTTTGGAATTCCGGGACAGAGATACGCAGTATTTT
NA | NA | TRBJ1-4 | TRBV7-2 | CASSLDLRDEKLFF | TGTGCCAGCAGCTTAGACCTACGGGATGAAAAACTGTTTTTT
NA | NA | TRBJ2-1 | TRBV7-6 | CASSLRGDSGNEQFF | TGTGCCAGCAGCTTACGGGGGGACAGCGGCAATGAGCAGTTCTTC
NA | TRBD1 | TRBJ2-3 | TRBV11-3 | CASSKGRGGLSTDTQYF | TGTGCCAGCAGCAAAGGGAGAGGGGGCTTGAGTACAGATACGCAGTATTTT
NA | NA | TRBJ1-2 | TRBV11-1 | CASSSGRPNYGYTF | TGTGCCAGCAGCTCGGGACGTCCCAACTATGGCTACACCTTC
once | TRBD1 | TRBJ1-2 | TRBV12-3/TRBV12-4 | CASSQRGPYGYTF | TGTGCCAGTTCCCAGAGGGGGCCTTATGGCTACACCTTC
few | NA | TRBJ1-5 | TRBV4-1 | CASSLERGSQPQHF | TGCGCCAGCAGCCTCGAGAGGGGAAGTCAGCCCCAGCATTTT
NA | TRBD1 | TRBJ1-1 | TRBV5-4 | CASSPGTENTEAFF | TGTGCCAGCAGCCCCGGGACAGAGAACACTGAAGCTTTCTTT
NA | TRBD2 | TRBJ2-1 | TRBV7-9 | CASSLASRGGSYNEQFF | TGTGCCAGCAGCTTAGCTTCTCGCGGGGGCTCCTACAATGAGCAGTTCTTC
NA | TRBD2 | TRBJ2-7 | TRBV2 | CASSERPAGVPDEQYF | TGTGCCAGCAGTGAAAGACCAGCGGGGGTGCCTGACGAGCAGTACTTC
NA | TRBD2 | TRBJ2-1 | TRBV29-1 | CSVRASGGAVDEQFF | TGCAGCGTGCGCGCTAGCGGGGGGGCAGTAGATGAGCAGTTCTTC
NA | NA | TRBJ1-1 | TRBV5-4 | CASSTRASEAFF | TGTGCCAGCAGCACTCGGGCCTCCGAAGCTTTCTTT
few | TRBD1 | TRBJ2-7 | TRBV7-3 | CASSTTGGPSYEQYF | TGTGCCAGCAGCACGACAGGGGGGCCCTCCTACGAGCAGTACTTC
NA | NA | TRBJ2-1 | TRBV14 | CASSQEILVSQGRRNEQFF | TGTGCCAGCAGCCAAGAAATCCTGGTCTCCCAGGGGCGGCGTAATGAGCAGTTCTTC
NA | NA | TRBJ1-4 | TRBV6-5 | CASSYGLVGPEKLFF | TGTGCCAGCAGTTACGGGTTGGTGGGACCCGAAAAACTGTTTTTT
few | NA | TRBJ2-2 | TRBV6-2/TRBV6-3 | CASSFTGGGELFF | TGTGCCAGCAGTTTCACGGGCGGCGGGGAGCTGTTTTTT
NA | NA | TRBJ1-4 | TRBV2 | CASNFNEKLFF | TGTGCCAGCAATTTCAATGAAAAACTGTTTTTT
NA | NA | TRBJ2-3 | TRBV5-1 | CASSLGRITDTQYF | TGCGCCAGCAGCTTGGGCAGGATCACAGATACGCAGTATTTT
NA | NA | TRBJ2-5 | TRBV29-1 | CSVGTVGETQYF | TGCAGCGTGGGGACGGTAGGAGAGACCCAGTACTTC
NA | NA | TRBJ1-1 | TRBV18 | CASSPSGADLGTEAFF | TGTGCCAGCTCACCTAGTGGGGCGGATCTGGGCACTGAAGCTTTCTTT
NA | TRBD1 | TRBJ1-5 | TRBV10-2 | CASSPGVRGLSNQPQHF | TGCGCCAGCAGTCCAGGGGTCAGGGGGCTATCCAATCAGCCCCAGCATTTT
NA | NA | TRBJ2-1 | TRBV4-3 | CASSQDFSAGSSYNEQFF | TGCGCCAGCAGCCAAGATTTTTCAGCAGGGAGCTCCTACAATGAGCAGTTCTTC
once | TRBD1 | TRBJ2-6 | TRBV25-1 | CASSAGQGSSGANVLTF | TGTGCCAGCAGTGCGGGACAGGGATCCTCTGGGGCCAACGTCCTGACTTTC
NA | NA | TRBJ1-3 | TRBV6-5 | CASTLIGDGGNTIYF | TGTGCCAGCACCTTAATAGGGGACGGTGGAAACACCATATATTTT
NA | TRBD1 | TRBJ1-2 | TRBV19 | CASKTGGSDYGYTF | TGTGCCAGTAAAACAGGGGGGAGCGACTATGGCTACACCTTC
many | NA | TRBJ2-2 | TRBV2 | CASNPPTYLNTGELFF | TGTGCCAGCAACCCACCGACCTACTTGAACACCGGGGAGCTGTTTTTT
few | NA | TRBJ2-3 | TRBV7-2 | CASSLFQREGTQYF | TGTGCCAGCAGCTTATTTCAAAGAGAGGGTACGCAGTATTTT
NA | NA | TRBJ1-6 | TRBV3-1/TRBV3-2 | CASSSQGPQGNSPLHF | TGTGCCAGCAGCTCCCAGGGACCTCAGGGGAATTCACCCCTCCACTTT
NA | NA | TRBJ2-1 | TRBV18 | CASSPSGAGDEQFF | TGTGCCAGCTCACCATCGGGGGCCGGGGATGAGCAGTTCTTC
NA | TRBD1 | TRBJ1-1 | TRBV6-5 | CASSPGTGHSEAFF | TGTGCCAGCAGCCCCGGGACAGGGCACTCGGAAGCTTTCTTT
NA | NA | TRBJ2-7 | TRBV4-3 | CASSQDPDSSSYEQYF | TGCGCCAGCAGCCAAGATCCGGACTCGAGCTCCTACGAGCAGTACTTC
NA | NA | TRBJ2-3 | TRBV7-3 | CASSQSRVTDTQYF | TGTGCCAGCAGCCAAAGCAGGGTCACAGATACGCAGTATTTT
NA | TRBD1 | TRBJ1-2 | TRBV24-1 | CATATGGSGYTF | TGTGCCACCGCCACAGGGGGCTCTGGCTACACCTTC
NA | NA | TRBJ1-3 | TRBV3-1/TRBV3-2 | CASSQRGTPGNTIYF | TGTGCCAGCAGCCAACGGGGGACCCCTGGAAACACCATATATTTT
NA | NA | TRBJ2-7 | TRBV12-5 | CASGWANTYEQYF | TGTGCTAGTGGTTGGGCTAACACCTACGAGCAGTACTTC
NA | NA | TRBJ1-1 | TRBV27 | CASSPRPHGRSEAFF | TGTGCCAGCAGTCCTCGCCCACACGGGAGGTCTGAAGCTTTCTTT
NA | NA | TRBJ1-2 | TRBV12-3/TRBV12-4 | CASTPGDYGYTF | TGTGCCAGCACCCCCGGGGACTATGGCTACACCTTC
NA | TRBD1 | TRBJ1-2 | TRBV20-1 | CSGQGSYGYTF | TGCAGTGGACAGGGAAGCTATGGCTACACCTTC
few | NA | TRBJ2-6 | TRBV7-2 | CASSLAFPGIAGANVLTF | TGTGCCAGCAGCTTAGCTTTCCCCGGCATAGCTGGGGCCAACGTCCTGACTTTC
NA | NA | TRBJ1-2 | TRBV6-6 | CASGEGSSYYGYTF | TGTGCTTCAGGAGAGGGATCAAGTTACTATGGCTACACCTTC
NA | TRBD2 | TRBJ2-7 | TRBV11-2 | CASSYGAGGPSYEQYF | TGTGCCAGCAGTTACGGGGCGGGGGGGCCCTCCTACGAGCAGTACTTC
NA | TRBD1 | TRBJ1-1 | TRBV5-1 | CASSLGQGRDTEAFF | TGCGCCAGCAGCTTGGGACAGGGGCGGGACACTGAAGCTTTCTTT
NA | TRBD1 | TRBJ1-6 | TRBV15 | CATSSRGTYNSPLHF | TGTGCCACCAGCAGCAGGGGGACCTATAATTCACCCCTCCACTTT
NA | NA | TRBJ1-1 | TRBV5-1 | CASSQSNRVGLKDTEAFF | TGCGCCAGCAGCCAGTCTAACAGGGTTGGGTTAAAGGACACTGAAGCTTTCTTT
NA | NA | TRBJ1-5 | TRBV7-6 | CASSLGQGLSNQPQHF | TGTGCCAGCAGCTTAGGTCAGGGCCTTAGCAATCAGCCCCAGCATTTT
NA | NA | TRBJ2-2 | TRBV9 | CASSRGLLDGTGELFF | TGTGCCAGCAGTAGGGGACTCCTCGACGGAACCGGGGAGCTGTTTTTT
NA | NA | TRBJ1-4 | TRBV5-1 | CASSLGAGATNEKLFF | TGCGCCAGCAGCTTGGGTGCGGGGGCAACTAATGAAAAACTGTTTTTT
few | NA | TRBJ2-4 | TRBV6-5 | CASSLQGGRDIQYF | TGTGCCAGCAGTCTCCAGGGGGGGCGGGACATTCAGTACTTC
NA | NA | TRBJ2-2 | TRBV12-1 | CASSFGTGGNTGELFF | TGTGCCAGCAGCTTTGGGACAGGGGGCAACACCGGGGAGCTGTTTTTT
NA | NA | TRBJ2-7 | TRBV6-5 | CASSFRTDSYEQYF | TGTGCCAGCAGTTTCAGGACAGACTCCTACGAGCAGTACTTC
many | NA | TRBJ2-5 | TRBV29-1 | CSVVGGVKETQYF | TGCAGCGTTGTGGGGGGTGTCAAGGAGACCCAGTACTTC
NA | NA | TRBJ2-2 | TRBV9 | CASSPRVQGGAGELFF | TGTGCCAGCAGCCCCCGGGTACAGGGCGGGGCCGGGGAGCTGTTTTTT
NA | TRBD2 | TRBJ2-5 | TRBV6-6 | CASSRRSGSGGAYSQETQYF | TGTGCCAGCAGTCGCCGCTCGGGGAGCGGGGGGGCCTATTCGCAAGAGACCCAGTACTTC
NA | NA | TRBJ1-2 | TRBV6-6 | CASSYSGRGGYTF | TGTGCCAGCAGTTATTCAGGGCGGGGTGGCTACACCTTC